This T cell receptor beta chain was profiled in a study of a mutant IDH1 vaccine in newly diagnosed glioma. As for the study in general: The start of vaccination came 4-6 weeks after radiotherapy alone, or with temozolomide cycles. Antecedent treatment encompassed radiotherapy, temozolomide, or their combination; the majority received both. The study's findings and limits: Vaccine-induced immune responses occurred in 93.3% of patients. No link was apparently found between pseudoprogression and changes in top peripheral T cell clonotypes.

As for this clone: Its target is unknown.

The repertoire was sequenced with immunoSEQ multiplex PCR; TCRdb's copy has only in-frame clones and lacks some. Counted here are approximately 60,000 clones, less than 90% occurring once; the ten biggest clones make up 3.8%. Time point specified: week 47, end of study. The investigators gave 300 ug of mutant IDH1 20-mer peptide in each vaccine dose, together with topical imiquimod. CDR1 SGHDT and CDR2 YYEEEE come from the germline V gene. Trimming removed 0 bases from V and 5 bases from J, with 8 bases in between. The CDR3 has 14 amino acids. This rearrangement joins TRBV5-6 to TRBJ2-2; a weak D match, TRBD1 (5 bases). This TCR was recovered from a young man with glioma. Here the sequenced sample was PBMCs, taken from a glioma patient whose treatment included an IDH1 peptide vaccine. CDR3 DNA sequence: TGTGCCAGCAGCTTGGCAGGGAATACCGGGGAGCTGTTTTTT. This translates into CASSLAGNTGELFF.